This T cell receptor (beta chain) was sequenced in a study of blood T cell repertoires in COVID-19. Turning to the study itself: Whether acute or convalescent, the COVID-19 samples came from the United States, Italy and Spain. Sample material is recorded as cDNA or gDNA derived from T cells, B-cell-depleted T cells, or PBMCs.

Seattle-derived patients entered the study during active infection and were followed longitudinally. The germline V gene encodes CDR1 SGHTA and CDR2 FQGTGA. V trimming: 5 bases; J trimming: 2 bases; junction bases outside the gene matches: 2. The CDR3 contains 13 residues. This clone has just one count. Within the sample, other DNA sequences also encode this same CDR3. Source study methods: Estimated nucleated cell counts came from reference gene primer amplification. Libraries were prepared by immunoSEQ multiplex PCR; TCRdb keeps only in-frame clonotypes and omits some of them. D and trimming were read from the DNA, whereas the V and J calls and clone size are those reported in that table. The top ten clones hold around 1% of a sample with fewer than 300,000 clones, about 85% of them seen once.

Sequencing was carried out using peripheral blood. The chain links TRBV7-3 to TRBJ1-1, with 7 bases lining up with TRBD1. The TCR sequence derives from a human donor with COVID-19, enrolled during active disease. The donor label of this sample is uncertain. CDR3 region: CASSRDRNTEAFF. CDR3 nucleotide sequence: TGTGCCAGCAGCCGGGACAGAAACACTGAAGCTTTCTTT.